The rows below give T cell receptor beta chains drawn from one sample of a study of identical twins. MiXCR, run by TCRdb on the 5' RACE reads, gives a single entry per CDR3 protein. The table shows about 450,000 distinct CDR3 sequences, with approximately 17% occurring only once. The sequenced material came from naive T cells sorted from blood. The receptors were gathered from a man in his fifties or sixties in good health. CDR3s include the opening cysteine and the closing phenylalanine or tryptophan.

TRBV20-1	11	TRBJ2-1	CSAILDNEQFF
TRBV10-3	15	TRBJ1-2	CAISETGGVLDGYTF
TRBV29-1	14	TRBJ2-3	CSVVPARSTDTQYF
TRBV20-1	14	TRBJ1-3	CSARARDSGNTIYF
TRBV5-1	14	TRBJ2-6	CASSWNSGANVLTF
TRBV20-1	17	TRBJ1-6	CSANDRDRHSYNSPLHF
TRBV20-1	14	TRBJ2-2	CSARGREFTGELFF
TRBV5-6	14	TRBJ2-3	CASSLRLRGNTQYF
TRBV7-3	16	TRBJ2-1	CASSLWASGSADEQFF
TRBV28	15	TRBJ1-1	CASNGRGPSNTEAFF
TRBV12-3/TRBV12-4	15	TRBJ2-2	CASSWGTGGIGELFF
TRBV4-2	18	TRBJ2-1	CASSQDEALAGGYNGQFF
TRBV7-3	14	TRBJ2-5	CASSLLAGAETQYF
TRBV7-2	13	TRBJ2-5	CASSLDVQETQYF
TRBV5-1	15	TRBJ2-7	CASSQYTGGRYEQYF
TRBV4-2	17	TRBJ2-3	CASSQAPSGGGGDTQYF
TRBV5-1	13	TRBJ1-2	CASSLGASYGYTF
TRBV6-6	13	TRBJ2-1	CASSYPGGNEQFF
TRBV10-3	13	TRBJ1-1	CAISYRDDTEAFF
TRBV6-5	9	TRBJ2-7	CANPLEQYF
TRBV12-3/TRBV12-4	12	TRBJ2-1	CASSSPYNEQFF
TRBV12-3/TRBV12-4	15	TRBJ2-1	CASMSSGGQYNEQFF
TRBV20-1	15	TRBJ2-5	CSARDLRGYQETQYF
TRBV29-1	18	TRBJ1-1	CSVEYEGTGVFRNTEAFF
TRBV5-1	15	TRBJ2-5	CASRGRGLEPETQYF
TRBV6-5	17	TRBJ2-5	CASSYTTGLGLQETQYF
TRBV7-6	16	TRBJ2-2	CASSKRQGGYTGELFF
TRBV6-6	12	TRBJ2-1	CATRGHQNEQFF
TRBV5-6	15	TRBJ1-2	CASSPLSVTNYGYTF
TRBV18	18	TRBJ2-6	CASSPQEGRVSGANVLTF
TRBV6-6	13	TRBJ1-1	CASRPPQGAEAFF
TRBV7-9	16	TRBJ2-1	CASSSYPSGAYNEQFF
TRBV6-5	15	TRBJ2-3	CASSYQRQGPDTQYF
TRBV4-3	14	TRBJ2-7	CASSQEKSSYEQYF
TRBV7-6	14	TRBJ1-1	CASSQSGTGSEAFF
TRBV11-2	15	TRBJ2-1	CASSWETSGNNEQFF
TRBV7-2	17	TRBJ2-7	CASSLALGNGGPYEQYF
TRBV6-1	15	TRBJ2-3	CASSQNGLLTDTQYF
TRBV20-1	14	TRBJ1-5	CSASSHLGNQPQHF
TRBV20-1	16	TRBJ1-2	CSARDGTGQGGYGYTF